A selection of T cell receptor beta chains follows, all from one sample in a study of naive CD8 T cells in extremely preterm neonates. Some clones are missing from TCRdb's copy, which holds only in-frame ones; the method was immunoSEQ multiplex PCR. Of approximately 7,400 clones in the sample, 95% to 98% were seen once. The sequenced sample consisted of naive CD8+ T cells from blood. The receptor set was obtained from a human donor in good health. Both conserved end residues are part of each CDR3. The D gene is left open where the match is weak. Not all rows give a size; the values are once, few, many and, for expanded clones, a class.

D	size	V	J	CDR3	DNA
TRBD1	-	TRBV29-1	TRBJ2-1	CSVEGQGGNEQFF	TGCAGCGTTGAGGGACAGGGGGGCAATGAGCAGTTCTTC
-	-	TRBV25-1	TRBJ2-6	CASGGGAGANVLTF	TGTGCCAGCGGTGGGGGCGCAGGGGCCAACGTCCTGACTTTC
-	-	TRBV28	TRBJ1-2	CASRSAGNYGYTF	TGTGCCAGCAGGTCGGCAGGGAACTATGGCTACACCTTC
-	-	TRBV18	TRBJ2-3	CASSPTGTQYF	TGTGCCAGCTCACCGACCGGGACGCAGTATTTT
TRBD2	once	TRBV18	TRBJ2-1	CASSPSTSPYNEQFF	TGTGCCAGCTCACCCTCGACTAGCCCCTACAATGAGCAGTTCTTC
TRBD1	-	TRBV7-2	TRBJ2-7	CASSPGQGFYEQYF	TGTGCCAGCAGCCCGGGACAGGGGTTCTACGAGCAGTACTTC
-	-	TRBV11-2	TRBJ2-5	CASSYNRETQYF	TGTGCCAGCAGCTATAATCGGGAGACCCAGTACTTC
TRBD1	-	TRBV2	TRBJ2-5	CASRVTGYETQYF	TGTGCCAGCAGGGTGACAGGGTACGAGACCCAGTACTTC
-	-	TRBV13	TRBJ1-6	CASSMVGGVRGSYNSPLHF	TGTGCCAGCAGCATGGTTGGGGGTGTCAGGGGCTCCTATAATTCACCCCTCCACTTT
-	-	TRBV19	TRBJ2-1	CASTDSWHEQFF	TGTGCCAGTACCGATAGCTGGCATGAGCAGTTCTTC
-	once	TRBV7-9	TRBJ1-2	CASSLLTRDFDYTF	TGTGCCAGCAGCTTACTTACACGGGATTTTGACTACACCTTC
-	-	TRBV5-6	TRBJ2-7	CASSHQGPAYEQYF	TGTGCCAGCAGCCATCAGGGCCCGGCGTACGAGCAGTACTTC
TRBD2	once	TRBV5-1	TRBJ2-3	CASSYSSGGQLDTQYF	TGCGCCAGCAGCTACTCTAGCGGGGGGCAGTTAGATACGCAGTATTTT
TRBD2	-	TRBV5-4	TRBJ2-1	CASLLAGGGNEQFF	TGTGCCAGCTTACTAGCGGGAGGTGGCAATGAGCAGTTCTTC
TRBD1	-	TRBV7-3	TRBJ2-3	CASSLGDRSTDTQYF	TGTGCCAGCAGCCTCGGGGACAGGAGCACAGATACGCAGTATTTT
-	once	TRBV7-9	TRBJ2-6	CASSSPGTLSSSGANVLTF	TGTGCCAGCAGCAGCCCCGGGACACTTTCCTCCTCTGGGGCCAACGTCCTGACTTTC
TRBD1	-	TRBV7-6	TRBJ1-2	CASSLEAQGEYGYTF	TGTGCCAGCAGCTTAGAAGCACAGGGGGAGTATGGCTACACCTTC
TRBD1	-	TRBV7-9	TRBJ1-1	CASDRVNTEAFF	TGTGCCAGTGACAGGGTGAACACTGAAGCTTTCTTT
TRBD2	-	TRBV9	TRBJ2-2	CASSTRTSGIKNTGELFF	TGTGCCAGCAGCACGAGGACTAGCGGGATTAAGAACACCGGGGAGCTGTTTTTT
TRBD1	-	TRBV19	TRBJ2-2	CASTATGGTGELFF	TGTGCCAGTACCGCGACAGGGGGGACCGGGGAGCTGTTTTTT
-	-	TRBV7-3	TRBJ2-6	CASSLTLGANVLTF	TGTGCCAGCAGCTTAACTCTCGGGGCCAACGTCCTGACTTTC
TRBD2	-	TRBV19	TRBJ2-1	CASSPSGASYNEQFF	TGTGCCAGTAGTCCTAGCGGGGCCTCCTACAATGAGCAGTTCTTC
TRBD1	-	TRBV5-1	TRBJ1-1	CASSYWTGSNTEAFF	TGCGCCAGCAGCTATTGGACAGGGTCGAACACTGAAGCTTTCTTT
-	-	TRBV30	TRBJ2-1	CAWSLGGRNEQFF	TGTGCCTGGAGTCTGGGGGGTCGAAATGAGCAGTTCTTC
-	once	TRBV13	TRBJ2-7	CASRTRGYSYEQYF	TGTGCCAGCAGGACTCGAGGCTACTCCTACGAGCAGTACTTC
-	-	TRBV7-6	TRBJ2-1	CASRTAGAHNEQFF	TGTGCCAGCAGAACGGCGGGGGCCCACAATGAGCAGTTCTTC
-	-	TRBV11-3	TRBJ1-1	CASSLDRGANTEAFF	TGTGCCAGCAGCTTAGACAGGGGTGCGAACACTGAAGCTTTCTTT
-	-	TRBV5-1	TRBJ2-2	CASSRPGHRNTGELFF	TGCGCCAGCAGCCGTCCGGGACATCGGAACACCGGGGAGCTGTTTTTT
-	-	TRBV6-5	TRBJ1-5	CASSYYAGGNQPQHF	TGTGCCAGCAGTTACTACGCAGGGGGCAATCAGCCCCAGCATTTT
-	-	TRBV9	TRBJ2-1	CASSGRRNEQFF	TGTGCCAGCAGCGGGCGGAGGAATGAGCAGTTCTTC
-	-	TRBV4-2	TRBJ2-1	CASSQVSEVTYNEQFF	TGTGCCAGCAGCCAAGTCTCCGAGGTCACCTACAATGAGCAGTTCTTC
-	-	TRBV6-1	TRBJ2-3	CASRGSGSTDTQYF	TGTGCCAGCAGGGGAAGCGGCAGCACAGATACGCAGTATTTT
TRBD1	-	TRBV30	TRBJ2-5	CAWEDRDRQQETQYF	TGTGCCTGGGAAGACCGGGACAGGCAACAAGAGACCCAGTACTTC
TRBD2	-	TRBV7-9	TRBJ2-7	CASSSGTSGEQYF	TGTGCCAGCAGCTCCGGGACTAGCGGGGAACAGTACTTC
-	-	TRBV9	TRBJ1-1	CASKSWNTEAFF	TGTGCCAGCAAATCGTGGAACACTGAAGCTTTCTTT
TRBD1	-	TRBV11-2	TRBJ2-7	CASSPTRDSTYEQYF	TGTGCCAGCAGTCCAACTAGGGACAGTACCTACGAGCAGTACTTC
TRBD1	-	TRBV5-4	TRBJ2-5	CASSFWTGGETQYF	TGTGCCAGCAGCTTCTGGACAGGGGGAGAGACCCAGTACTTC
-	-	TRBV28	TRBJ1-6	CASSFKISGGETPLHF	TGTGCCAGCAGTTTTAAAATTTCGGGTGGCGAGACCCCCCTCCACTTT
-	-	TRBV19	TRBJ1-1	CASSTRQATIEAFF	TGTGCCAGTAGTACACGACAGGCAACAATTGAAGCTTTCTTT
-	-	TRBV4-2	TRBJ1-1	CASSQKGGGRGNTEAFF	TGTGCCAGCAGCCAAAAGGGCGGGGGGCGCGGGAACACTGAAGCTTTCTTT
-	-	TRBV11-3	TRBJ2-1	CASSSPGGYGSGYEQFF	TGTGCCAGCAGCTCCCCAGGGGGGTACGGGAGTGGCTATGAGCAGTTCTTC
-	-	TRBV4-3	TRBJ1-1	CASSPPGEIEAFF	TGCGCCAGCAGCCCCCCGGGGGAGATTGAAGCTTTCTTT
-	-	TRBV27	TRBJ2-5	CASSQTVNREQYF	TGTGCCAGCAGTCAGACAGTTAATAGAGAGCAGTACTTC
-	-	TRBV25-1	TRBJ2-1	CASSDTTGLINEQFF	TGTGCCAGCAGTGATACAACAGGGTTGATAAATGAGCAGTTCTTC
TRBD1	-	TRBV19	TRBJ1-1	CASSTIHDRGKAFF	TGTGCCAGTAGTACCATACATGACAGGGGTAAAGCTTTCTTT
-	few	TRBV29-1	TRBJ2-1	CSVEDLGGGITYNEQFF	TGCAGCGTTGAAGATCTTGGGGGGGGCATAACCTACAATGAGCAGTTCTTC
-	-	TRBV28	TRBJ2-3	CAWGRSGTDTQYF	TGTGCTTGGGGGCGGTCGGGCACAGATACGCAGTATTTT
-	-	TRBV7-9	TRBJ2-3	CASSPLSPLPGTSTDTQYF	TGTGCCAGCAGCCCGCTCAGTCCGTTGCCGGGAACGTCGACAGATACGCAGTATTTT
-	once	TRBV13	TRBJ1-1	CASSPGNTEAFF	TGTGCCAGCAGCCCAGGGAACACTGAAGCTTTCTTT
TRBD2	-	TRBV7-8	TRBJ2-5	CASSFPTSAEQETQYF	TGTGCCAGCAGCTTCCCGACTAGCGCGGAACAAGAGACCCAGTACTTC
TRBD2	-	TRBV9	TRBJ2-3	CASSAGLAGTTDTQYF	TGTGCCAGCAGCGCAGGACTAGCGGGAACCACAGATACGCAGTATTTT
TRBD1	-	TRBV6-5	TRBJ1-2	CASSYSTRTGNYGYTF	TGTGCCAGCAGTTACTCAACCCGGACAGGGAACTACGGCTACACCTTC
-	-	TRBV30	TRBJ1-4	CAWTPGSYNEKLFF	TGTGCCTGGACACCCGGGAGCTACAATGAAAAACTGTTTTTT
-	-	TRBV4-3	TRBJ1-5	CASSQDAGQPQHF	TGCGCCAGCAGCCAAGATGCGGGTCAGCCCCAGCATTTT
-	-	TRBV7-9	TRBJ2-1	CASSPSKAPNEQFF	TGTGCCAGCAGCCCGTCTAAAGCCCCCAATGAGCAGTTCTTC